One sample yielded the 24 T cell receptor beta chains listed below, sequenced in a study of graft-versus-host responses after intestinal transplantation. TCRdb's copy holds only in-frame clones and misses some; the assay was immunoSEQ multiplex PCR. The sample carries around 69,000 clones, around 87% recorded once. No cognate antigen is known for these TCRs. Specimen: unstimulated CD8+ T cells sorted from spleen or lymph node cells, collected before transplant. These TCRs come from a human donor who was the organ donor for an intestinal transplant.

The gene calls are TRBV7-9 and TRBJ1-5, with D perhaps matching TRBD1 (5 bases). Germline CDR1 and CDR2: SEHNR and FQNEAQ (reference sequence). The germline V and J ends were trimmed by 6 bases and 5 bases, with 11 bases remaining between them. CDR3 length: 13 amino acids. The CDR3 nucleotides read TGTGCCAGCAGAAAAGGGGAAGATCAGCCCCAGCATTTT. Protein: CASRKGEDQPQHF.

V and J are TRBV28 and TRBJ2-7; 9 bases agree with TRBD2. Germline CDR1 is MDHEN and CDR2 is SYDVKM. With V trimmed by 3 bases and J by 3 bases, 9 bases remained unmatched. The CDR3 length is 16 residues. The CDR3 bases are TGTGCCAGCAGTTTGCCCAGAGATAGCGGGGGCTACGAGCAGTACGTC. This codes for CASSLPRDSGGYEQYV.

As regards this clone: Distinct nucleotide sequences in the sample also encode this CDR3. The chain links TRBV4-1 to TRBJ1-1; no clear D gene. V lost 1 base and J 7 bases, leaving 7 bases between the germline ends. The V gene's germline CDR1 is MGHRA and CDR2 YSYEKL. This CDR3 is built from 12 residues. The CDR3 sequence is CASSQGNGEAFF. The CDR3 bases are TGCGCCAGCAGCCAAGGTAACGGTGAAGCTTTCTTT.

CDR3 amino acids: CASSERGAPDTQYF. The CDR3 coding sequence is TGTGCCAGCAGCGAGCGGGGGGCGCCCGATACGCAGTATTTT. The chain carries TRBV9 and TRBJ2-3, with 9 bases fitting TRBD2. CDR1 SGDLS and CDR2 YYNGEE come from the germline V gene. V lost 3 bases and J lost 6; bases outside the gene matches: 5. The CDR3 is made up of 14 amino acids.

V usage is TRBV4-3 and J usage is TRBJ2-1, with D maybe TRBD1 (6 bases). CDR1 LGHNA and CDR2 YSLEER come from the germline V gene. The CDR3 is 14 residues long. V gave up 1 base and J gave up 3 bases, with 7 bases separating them. The CDR3 region is CASSQGQDYNEQFF. The CDR3 DNA reads as TGCGCCAGCAGCCAAGGACAGGACTACAATGAGCAGTTCTTC.

The chain recombines TRBV15 with TRBJ2-2; D is perhaps TRBD1 (6 bases). Trimming shortened V by 3 bases and J by 6 bases, and 17 bases separated the two germline ends. Germline values: CDR1 LNHNV, CDR2 YYDKDF (reference sequence). This CDR3 is built from 16 residues. In DNA, the CDR3 is TGTGCCACCAGCAGGGCTGGACAGTATGTACCCGGGGAGCTGTTTTTT. Its protein is CATSRAGQYVPGELFF.

The CDR3 sequence is CASSLADRVAGGAGELFF. CDR3 coding DNA: TGTGCCAGCAGCTTAGCGGACCGCGTAGCGGGGGGAGCCGGGGAGCTGTTTTTT. The gene calls are TRBV7-9 and TRBJ2-2; TRBD2 aligns across 10 bases. CDR1 is SEHNR and CDR2 is FQNEAQ in the germline V gene (reference sequence). J lost 6 bases, V lost 0 bases, and 10 bases had no gene match. The CDR3 has 18 amino acids.

The V call is TRBV2, the J call TRBJ2-2, with D perhaps matching TRBD1 (6 bases). CDR1 and CDR2 from the germline V gene are SNHLY and FYNNEI. V lost 1 base, J lost 7 bases, and 16 bases lay in between. The CDR3 is 16 amino acids. CDR3 DNA: TGTGCCAGCAGTGAAGTGGCAGGGGAGTCCGGCGGGGAGCTGTTTTTT. Protein: CASSEVAGESGGELFF.

The chain uses TRBV28 and TRBJ1-4; D ambiguous. Germline assignment: CDR1 MDHEN and CDR2 SYDVKM. This CDR3 comprises 13 residues. V gave up 7 bases and J gave up 4 bases, with 10 bases separating them. The chain's CDR3 is CASTDPGNEKLFF. The CDR3 region has the DNA TGTGCCAGCACAGATCCTGGTAATGAAAAACTGTTTTTT. The whole variable domain, remainder taken from reference TRBV28 and TRBJ1-4, is DVKVTQSSRYLVKRTGEKVFLECVQDMDHENMFWYRQDPGLGLRLIYFSYDVKMKEKGDIPEGYSVSREKKERFSLILESASTNQTSMYLCASTDPGNEKLFFGSGTQLSVL.

This chain links TRBV30 with TRBJ1-2; D is possibly TRBD1 (6 bases). V was shortened by 3 bases and J by 7 bases, with 21 bases between the two germline ends. Looked up from germline, CDR1 is GTSNPN and CDR2 is SVGIG (reference sequence). The CDR3 is 15 residues long. The CDR3 DNA reads TGTGCCTGGAGCGTTACGTTCAGGGGTTTTGGTGGCTACACCTTC. It codes for CAWSVTFRGFGGYTF.

The chain joins TRBV11-2 to TRBJ1-1; 7 nucleotides line up with TRBD1. V shed 7 bases, J shed 0 bases, and the junction held 14 bases outside the gene matches. The length of the CDR3 is 17 residues. Germline lookup yields CDR1 SGHAT and CDR2 FQNNGV. CDR3: CASTPTQGWGMNTEAFF. The CDR3 region has the DNA TGTGCCAGCACCCCCACACAGGGGTGGGGGATGAACACTGAAGCTTTCTTT.

This clone was seen only once. The chain combines TRBV19 with TRBJ1-6, with D perhaps TRBD1 (5 bases). Germline V gene data show CDR1 as LNHDA and CDR2 as SQIVND (reference sequence). Trimming took off 4 bases at V and 10 bases at J, with 14 bases between the two ends. The CDR3 contains 14 residues. This chain's CDR3 is CASSTDTNGSPLHF. The CDR3 region has the DNA TGTGCCAGTAGTACGGACACAAATGGCTCACCCCTCCACTTT.

The chain combines TRBV2 with TRBJ1-2; D is unresolved. Trimming took 5 bases from V and 2 from J, leaving 9 bases between them. This CDR3 is 13 amino acids long. The germline CDR1 and CDR2 sequences are SNHLY and FYNNEI. The CDR3 region has the DNA TGTGCCAGCAGTTGGTTAGAGAACTATGGCTACACCTTC. Translation: CASSWLENYGYTF. Using reference TRBV2 and TRBJ1-2 for the parts outside the CDR3, the full variable domain is EPEVTQTPSHQVTQMGQEVILRCVPISNHLYFYWYRQILGQKVEFLVSFYNNEISEKSEIFDDQFSVERPDGSNFTLKIRSTKLEDSAMYFCASSWLENYGYTFGSGTRLTVV.

The chain recombines TRBV27 with TRBJ2-1; TRBD2 aligns across 10 bases. Germline-derived CDR1 and CDR2 are MNHEY and SMNVEV (reference sequence). The CDR3 is made up of 16 amino acids. With 6 bases clipped from V and 9 bases from J, the junction kept 14 bases outside the gene matches. DNA of the CDR3: TGTGCCAGCAGGCCCGGGACTAGCGCCTGGGAGGGTGAGCAGTTCTTC. Translated: CASRPGTSAWEGEQFF.

This sequence joins TRBV6-5 and TRBJ2-5; weak D call: TRBD1 (6 bases). Trimming stripped 7 bases from V and 2 bases from J, with 17 bases between. This CDR3 region has 15 residues. In germline, CDR1 is MNHEY, CDR2 SVGAGI. The CDR3 nucleotides read TGTGCCAGCAAGTATTTGGGACAACTTCAAGAGACCCAGTACTTC. This encodes CASKYLGQLQETQYF.

The genes are TRBV7-9 and TRBJ1-2, with 9 bases aligning to TRBD1. The germline V gene has CDR1 SEHNR and CDR2 FQNEAQ (reference sequence). With 5 bases clipped from V and 4 bases from J, the junction kept 11 bases outside the gene matches. This CDR3 has 16 residues. The CDR3 here is CASSAPGQGPIYGYTF. The CDR3 DNA follows: TGTGCCAGCAGCGCGCCGGGACAGGGCCCGATCTATGGCTACACCTTC.

The chain uses TRBV28 and TRBJ1-1, with 8 bases fitting TRBD1. The CDR3 is 15 residues long. The germline V gene encodes CDR1 MDHEN and CDR2 SYDVKM. Unmatched junction bases numbered 7, after V lost 6 bases and J lost 1 base. The DNA of the CDR3 is TGTGCCAGCAGGGACAGGGTCCGGGGGAACACTGAAGCTTTCTTT. Encoded protein: CASRDRVRGNTEAFF.

The chain joins TRBV14 to TRBJ2-3; D is perhaps TRBD1 (6 bases). This CDR3 contains 16 residues. V was cut by 6 bases and J by 2 bases, with 18 bases left in between. Germline CDR1 reads SGHDN; CDR2 reads FVKESK. Here the CDR3 reads CASSEQDSMSTDTQYF. CDR3 coding DNA: TGTGCCAGCAGTGAGCAGGACAGTATGTCCACAGATACGCAGTATTTT. The variable domain in full, with the rest retrieved from reference TRBV14 and TRBJ2-3, is EAGVTQFPSHSVIEKGQTVTLRCDPISGHDNLYWYRRVMGKEIKFLLHFVKESKQDESGMPNNRFLAERTGGTYSTLKVQPAELEDSGVYFCASSEQDSMSTDTQYFGPGTRLTVL.

The chain carries TRBV2 and TRBJ1-2, with unresolved D. Between the trimmed V and J ends, which lost 7 bases and 2 bases, there was a span of 8 bases. The CDR3 length is 12 residues. CDR1 and CDR2 from the germline V gene are SNHLY and FYNNEI. The CDR3 coding sequence is TGTGCCAGCATCCGCGGGAACTATGGCTACACCTTC. Residues: CASIRGNYGYTF.

The chain links TRBV4-1 to TRBJ1-6; D remains ambiguous. The CDR3 extends over 16 amino acids. The V end was cut by 1 base, the J end by 0 bases, with 7 bases between. Germline lookup yields CDR1 MGHRA and CDR2 YSYEKL. CDR3 region: CASSQVTSSYNSPLHF. The CDR3 bases are TGCGCCAGCAGCCAAGTAACGAGCTCCTATAATTCACCCCTCCACTTT.

The V and J genes are TRBV4-3 and TRBJ1-2; D remains unclear. The ends were cut back, 4 bases at V and 3 bases at J, with 12 bases in the middle. Germline V gene data show CDR1 as LGHNA and CDR2 as YSLEER. The CDR3 runs to 14 residues. This chain's CDR3 is CASSPEVGDYGYTF. CDR3 bases: TGCGCCAGCAGCCCTGAGGTAGGCGACTATGGCTACACCTTC.

The V gene is TRBV15, the J gene TRBJ2-2; 9 nucleotides line up with TRBD2. Per the germline V gene, CDR1 is LNHNV and CDR2 is YYDKDF (reference sequence). Trimming at V came to 5 bases and at J to 6 bases, leaving 7 bases not matched to a gene. The CDR3 totals 15 residues. The CDR3 nucleotides are TGTGCCACCAGCGGCTCGGTAGCGGGGGCCGGGGAGCTGTTTTTT. It translates to CATSGSVAGAGELFF. Complete variable domain (other parts from reference TRBV15 and TRBJ2-2): DAMVIQNPRYQVTQFGKPVTLSCSQTLNHNVMYWYQQKSSQAPKLLFHYYDKDFNNEADTPDNFQSRRPNTSFCFLDIRSPGLGDTAMYLCATSGSVAGAGELFFGEGSRLTVL.

The V call is TRBV4-1, the J call TRBJ2-3; D perhaps matches TRBD1 (5 bases). Germline V CDR1 and CDR2: MGHRA, YSYEKL. This CDR3 has 15 residues. V was pared by 7 bases and J by 0 bases, with 14 bases between. CDR3 nucleotides: TGCGCCAGCAACGCGCAGGGAAGGAGCACAGATACGCAGTATTTT. Its protein is CASNAQGRSTDTQYF.

The chain has TRBV5-8 and TRBJ2-3, with 7 bases fitting TRBD2. Germline assignment: CDR1 SGHTS and CDR2 YDEGEE. V trimming: 1 base; J trimming: 7 bases; junction bases outside the gene matches: 6. The CDR3 runs 14 residues. CDR3 DNA sequence: TGTGCCAGCAGCTTGCCTAGCGGAGCAAATACGCAGTATTTT. The encoded protein is CASSLPSGANTQYF.